Detailed here is one T cell receptor beta chain. The antigen remains unidentified. With V trimmed by 4 bases and J by 4 bases, 8 bases remained unmatched. The CDR3 totals 16 residues. From germline, CDR1 is SGHNT and CDR2 YYREEE (reference sequence). The authors reverse transcribed all of the isolated RNA, so sequencing captured expressed TCRB transcripts. Here immunoSEQ multiplex PCR was the method, and the copy in TCRdb shows in-frame clones only, minus some. The sample holds 150,000 or so clones, approximately 9.2% seen once. This entry is derived from a study of beta chain features in type 1 diabetes. Regarding the study as a whole: The cDNA sequencing approach could over-represent high-TCR-expressing cells. VDJ junctions sequenced from type 1 diabetes patients showed fewer insertions and more deletions. Compared with healthy donors, patients appeared to share more similar naive, central memory and regulatory TCRB repertoires.

Each population that was sorted was more than 98% pure. This chain connects TRBV5-4 to TRBJ2-1; 10 bases align to TRBD2. The TCR sequence derives from a man younger than 30 in good health. Sequencing was done on a sample of central memory CD4+ T cells from blood. The CDR3 DNA reads as TGTGCCAGCAGCAGGGTAGCGGGGGGACTTTACAATGAGCAGTTCTTC. This translates into CASSRVAGGLYNEQFF.